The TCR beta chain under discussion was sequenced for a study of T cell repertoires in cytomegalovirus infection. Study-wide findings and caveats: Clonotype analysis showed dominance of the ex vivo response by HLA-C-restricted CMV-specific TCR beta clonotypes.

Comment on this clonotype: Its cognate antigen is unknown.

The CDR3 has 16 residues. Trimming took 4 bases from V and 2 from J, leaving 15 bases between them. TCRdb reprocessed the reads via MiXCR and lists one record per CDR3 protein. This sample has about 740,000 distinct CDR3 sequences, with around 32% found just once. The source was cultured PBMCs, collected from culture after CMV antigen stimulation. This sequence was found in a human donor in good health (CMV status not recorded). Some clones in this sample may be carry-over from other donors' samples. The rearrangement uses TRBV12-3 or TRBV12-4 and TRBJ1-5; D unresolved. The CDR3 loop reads CASSWKRPFGNQPQHF. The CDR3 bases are TGTGCCAGCAGTTGGAAGAGACCATTCGGCAATCAGCCCCAGCATTTT.